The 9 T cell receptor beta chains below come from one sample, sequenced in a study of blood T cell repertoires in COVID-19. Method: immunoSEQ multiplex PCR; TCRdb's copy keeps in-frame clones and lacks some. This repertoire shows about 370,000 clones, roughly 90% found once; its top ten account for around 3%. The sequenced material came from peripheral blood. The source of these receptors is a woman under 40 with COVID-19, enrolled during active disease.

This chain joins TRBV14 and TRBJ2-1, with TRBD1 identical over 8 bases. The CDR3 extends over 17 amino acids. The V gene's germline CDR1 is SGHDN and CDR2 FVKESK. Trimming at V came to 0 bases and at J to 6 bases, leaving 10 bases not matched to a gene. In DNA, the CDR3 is TGTGCCAGCAGCCAAGAAAACCAGGGGGCTCAGGGCAATGAGCAGTTCTTC. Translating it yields CASSQENQGAQGNEQFF.

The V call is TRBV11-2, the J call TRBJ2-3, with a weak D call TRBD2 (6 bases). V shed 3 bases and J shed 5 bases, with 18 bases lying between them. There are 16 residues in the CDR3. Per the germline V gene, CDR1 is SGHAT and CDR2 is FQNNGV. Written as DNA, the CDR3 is TGTGCCAGCAGCTTTTCCGGGACTGTTAAGGTAGATACGCAGTATTTT. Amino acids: CASSFSGTVKVDTQYF. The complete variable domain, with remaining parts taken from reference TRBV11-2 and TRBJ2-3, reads EAGVAQSPRYKIIEKRQSVAFWCNPISGHATLYWYQQILGQGPKLLIQFQNNGVVDDSQLPKDRFSAERLKGVDSTLKIQPAKLEDSAVYLCASSFSGTVKVDTQYFGPGTRLTVL.

The DNA for the CDR3 is TGTGCCAGTAGTATTTCGGACAGGGTACAGCCCCAGCATTTT. Translated, it gives CASSISDRVQPQHF. The genes are TRBV19 and TRBJ1-5, with TRBD1 matching over 8 bases. V trimming: 3 bases; J trimming: 7 bases; junction bases outside the gene matches: 5. This CDR3 spans 14 amino acids. Germline values: CDR1 LNHDA, CDR2 SQIVND (reference sequence).

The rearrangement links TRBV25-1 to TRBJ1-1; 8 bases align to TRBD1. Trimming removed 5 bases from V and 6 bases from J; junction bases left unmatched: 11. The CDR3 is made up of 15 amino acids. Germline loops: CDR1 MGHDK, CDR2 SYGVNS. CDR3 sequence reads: CASSKETGDLPEAFF. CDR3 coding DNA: TGTGCCAGCAGTAAGGAGACAGGGGATCTCCCTGAAGCTTTCTTT.

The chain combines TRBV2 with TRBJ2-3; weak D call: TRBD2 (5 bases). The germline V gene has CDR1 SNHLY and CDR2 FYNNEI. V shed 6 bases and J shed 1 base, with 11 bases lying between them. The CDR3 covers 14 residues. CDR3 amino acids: CASRADSRTDTQYF. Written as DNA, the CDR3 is TGTGCCAGCAGAGCGGACTCCCGCACAGATACGCAGTATTTT.

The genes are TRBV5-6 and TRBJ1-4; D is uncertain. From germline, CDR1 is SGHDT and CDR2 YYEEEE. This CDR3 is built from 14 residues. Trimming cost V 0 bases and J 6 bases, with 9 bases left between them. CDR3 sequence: CASSLAQLHEKLFF. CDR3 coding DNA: TGTGCCAGCAGCTTGGCGCAGTTACATGAAAAACTGTTTTTT. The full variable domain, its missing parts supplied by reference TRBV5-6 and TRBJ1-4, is DAGVTQSPTHLIKTRGQQVTLRCSPKSGHDTVSWYQQALGQGPQFIFQYYEEEERQRGNFPDRFSGHQFPNYSSELNVNALLLGDSALYLCASSLAQLHEKLFFGSGTQLSVL.

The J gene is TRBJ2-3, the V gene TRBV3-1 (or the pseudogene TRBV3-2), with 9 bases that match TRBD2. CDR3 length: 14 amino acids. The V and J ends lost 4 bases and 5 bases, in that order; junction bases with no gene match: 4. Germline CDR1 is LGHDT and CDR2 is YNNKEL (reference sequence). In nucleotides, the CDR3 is TGTGCCAGCAGCCGCGGGGGGGCCCAAGATACGCAGTATTTT. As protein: CASSRGGAQDTQYF.

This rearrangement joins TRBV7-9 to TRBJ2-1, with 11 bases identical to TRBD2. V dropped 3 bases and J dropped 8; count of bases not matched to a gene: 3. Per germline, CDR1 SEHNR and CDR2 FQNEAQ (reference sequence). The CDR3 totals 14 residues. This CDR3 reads CASSFTSGRDEQFF. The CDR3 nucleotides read TGTGCCAGCAGCTTCACTAGCGGGAGAGATGAGCAGTTCTTC.

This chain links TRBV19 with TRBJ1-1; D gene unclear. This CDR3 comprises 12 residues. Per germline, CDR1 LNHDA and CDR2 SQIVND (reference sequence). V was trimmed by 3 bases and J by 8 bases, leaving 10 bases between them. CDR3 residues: CASSMGSREAFF. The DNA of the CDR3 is TGTGCCAGTAGTATGGGCAGTCGAGAAGCTTTCTTT. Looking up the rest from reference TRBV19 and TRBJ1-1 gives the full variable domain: DGGITQSPKYLFRKEGQNVTLSCEQNLNHDAMYWYRQDPGQGLRLIYYSQIVNDFQKGDIAEGYSVSREKKESFPLTVTSAQKNPTAFYLCASSMGSREAFFGQGTRLTVV.